Listed below are T cell receptor beta chains from one sample, sequenced in a study of OX40 agonist ivuxolimab in advanced cancers. Produced via immunoSEQ multiplex PCR; TCRdb's table is partial and in-frame only. Among tens of thousands of clones, 77% were seen once, and the ten largest hold about 6%. This specimen consisted of CD4+ or CD8+ T cells sorted from blood, obtained in a trial of the OX40 agonist ivuxolimab. These receptors all come from an adult with an advanced solid tumor such as melanoma, head and neck, liver or kidney cancer. Each CDR3 is given with its conserved first and last residue. Fields, in order: D gene, CDR3 length, V gene, J gene, clone size, CDR3 DNA, CDR3 protein. D genes are given only for firm matches. The size entry is marked missing in some rows and otherwise reads once, few, many or a size class.

NA	12	TRBV5-4	TRBJ2-7	NA	TGTGCCAGCAGCTTGAAAGGGTACGAGCAGTACTTC	CASSLKGYEQYF
NA	14	TRBV27	TRBJ2-7	NA	TGTGCCAGCAGCTCCCACGGGGCTTCCTACGAGCAGTACTTC	CASSSHGASYEQYF
NA	15	TRBV19	TRBJ2-1	NA	TGTGCCAGTAGTATGGGACGTCGGCTTCGCGATGAGCAGTTCTTC	CASSMGRRLRDEQFF
NA	14	TRBV6-1	TRBJ2-2	few	TGTGCCAGCACCAAACAGGGGAACACCGGGGAGCTGTTTTTT	CASTKQGNTGELFF
NA	17	TRBV15	TRBJ2-2	NA	TGTGCCACCAGCAGAGGAACCCAGGCGTTGGACACCGGGGAGCTGTTTTTT	CATSRGTQALDTGELFF
NA	15	TRBV5-5	TRBJ2-7	NA	TGTGCCAGCAGCTTGGCGGAAGGGACAACGGTCGGGCAGTACTTC	CASSLAEGTTVGQYF
TRBD1	15	TRBV7-9	TRBJ1-5	NA	TGTGCCAGCAGCTTAGGTTCGACAGGGAATCAGCCCCAGCATTTT	CASSLGSTGNQPQHF
TRBD1	14	TRBV7-8	TRBJ1-1	NA	TGTGCCAGCACTATTGGACAGGGAAGCACTGAAGCTTTCTTT	CASTIGQGSTEAFF
NA	14	TRBV7-9	TRBJ1-1	NA	TGTGCCAGCAGCTTGCAGGGTCTCGACACTGAAGCTTTCTTT	CASSLQGLDTEAFF
NA	15	TRBV5-1	TRBJ2-3	NA	TGCGCCAGCAGCTTGGCCAAAGGGACCGCAGATACGCAGTATTTT	CASSLAKGTADTQYF
NA	16	TRBV6-5	TRBJ1-2	NA	TGTGCCAGCAGTTACTCGAATCTGGGGGGCGCGTATGGCTACACCTTC	CASSYSNLGGAYGYTF
NA	16	TRBV14	TRBJ2-5	few	TGTGCCAGCAGCTCCCCACTCGGCAGGATGCAAGAGACCCAGTACTTC	CASSSPLGRMQETQYF